The rows below give T cell receptor beta chains drawn from one sample of a study of identical twins. Each CDR3 protein gets one entry after TCRdb re-called the 5' RACE reads with MiXCR. In the table there are 300,000 to 400,000 distinct CDR3 sequences, roughly 9% of which are singletons. Sequencing was done on a sample of naive T cells sorted from blood. The receptor set was obtained from a woman in her fifties or sixties in good health. Both conserved end residues are part of each CDR3. A D gene is named only where the DNA matches it firmly.

V: TRBV5-1; J: TRBJ2-5; D: -; CDR3: CASSLVGAEMETQYF
V: TRBV12-3/TRBV12-4; J: TRBJ2-2; D: -; CDR3: CASSLTPTGELFF
V: TRBV3-1; J: TRBJ2-7; D: -; CDR3: CASSQGSVSYEQYF
V: TRBV29-1; J: TRBJ1-2; D: TRBD1; CDR3: CSVRGDRGTNYGYTF
V: TRBV10-2; J: TRBJ2-3; D: -; CDR3: CASKVPGADTQYF
V: TRBV6-6; J: TRBJ2-7; D: -; CDR3: CASIASGRSSYEQYF
V: TRBV12-3/TRBV12-4; J: TRBJ2-5; D: -; CDR3: CASSLGQLKETQYF
V: TRBV18; J: TRBJ2-5; D: TRBD1; CDR3: CASSLTHGTGFETQYF
V: TRBV20-1; J: TRBJ2-3; D: TRBD1; CDR3: CSAKPGQPNTQYF
V: TRBV21-1; J: TRBJ2-2; D: -; CDR3: CASSKEIDEAHGELFF
V: TRBV10-3; J: TRBJ2-7; D: TRBD2; CDR3: CAISESAGVKYF
V: TRBV12-3/TRBV12-4; J: TRBJ2-2; D: -; CDR3: CASSAGHSNTGELFF
V: TRBV11-2; J: TRBJ1-1; D: TRBD1; CDR3: CASSIGQGGTEAFF
V: TRBV24-1; J: TRBJ2-3; D: -; CDR3: CATSQQGSGDTQYF
V: TRBV20-1; J: TRBJ2-3; D: TRBD1; CDR3: CSAGDRGATDTQYF
V: TRBV5-1; J: TRBJ2-3; D: TRBD2; CDR3: CASSSLTSGRPGDTQYF
V: TRBV5-5; J: TRBJ2-3; D: -; CDR3: CASSFGLSGGETQYF
V: TRBV5-1; J: TRBJ2-2; D: -; CDR3: CASSLGVGWNTGELFF
V: TRBV18; J: TRBJ1-1; D: TRBD1; CDR3: CASSSLPDRGTEAFF
V: TRBV20-1; J: TRBJ2-2; D: -; CDR3: CSARGNANTGELFF
V: TRBV15; J: TRBJ2-1; D: TRBD1; CDR3: CATSSWTGAASNEQFF
V: TRBV12-5; J: TRBJ2-2; D: TRBD2; CDR3: CASGLARLAEGTGELFF
V: TRBV5-1; J: TRBJ2-2; D: TRBD1; CDR3: CASSPGQGARPGELFF
V: TRBV14; J: TRBJ2-2; D: TRBD1; CDR3: CASSQRQGATGELFF
V: TRBV7-9; J: TRBJ2-2; D: TRBD2; CDR3: CASSWTSPGELFF
V: TRBV12-3/TRBV12-4; J: TRBJ1-4; D: TRBD1; CDR3: CASSFLGTENEKLFF
V: TRBV29-1; J: TRBJ1-6; D: TRBD1; CDR3: CSVAEGQGNSPLHF
V: TRBV5-1; J: TRBJ2-2; D: -; CDR3: CASSLATTGELFF
V: TRBV7-9; J: TRBJ2-1; D: TRBD2; CDR3: CASSLGGLAGLYNEQFF
V: TRBV4-1; J: TRBJ2-7; D: TRBD1; CDR3: CASSPRQGTPISYEQYF
V: TRBV29-1; J: TRBJ2-5; D: TRBD2; CDR3: CSVDWGGGKTQYF
V: TRBV5-1; J: TRBJ1-1; D: -; CDR3: CASSLATQNTEAFF
V: TRBV4-1; J: TRBJ1-5; D: TRBD1; CDR3: CASSHGGQGWRNQPQHF
V: TRBV29-1; J: TRBJ2-1; D: TRBD2; CDR3: CSAQGLAGVGEQFF
V: TRBV7-9; J: TRBJ2-7; D: -; CDR3: CASSLRDTARVYEQYF
V: TRBV5-1; J: TRBJ2-2; D: TRBD1; CDR3: CASSPRTGDTGELFF
V: TRBV7-9; J: TRBJ1-4; D: -; CDR3: CASSQGVGVDEKLFF
V: TRBV20-1; J: TRBJ2-3; D: TRBD2; CDR3: CSARLAGGPESDTQYF
V: TRBV2; J: TRBJ1-4; D: -; CDR3: CASVQGADEKLFF
V: TRBV6-5; J: TRBJ1-1; D: -; CDR3: CASQMPGHTEAFF
V: TRBV24-1; J: TRBJ2-1; D: -; CDR3: CATRSAPELGPGNVHEQFF
V: TRBV29-1; J: TRBJ2-3; D: -; CDR3: CSVSGDTQYF
V: TRBV11-2; J: TRBJ2-2; D: TRBD2; CDR3: CASSLTLAGDTGELFF
V: TRBV11-3; J: TRBJ1-6; D: TRBD1; CDR3: CASSSGTGVYSPLHF
V: TRBV24-1; J: TRBJ1-5; D: -; CDR3: CATSDSSQGGQPQHF
V: TRBV6-1; J: TRBJ2-3; D: -; CDR3: CASSEELWQVGTDTQYF
V: TRBV9; J: TRBJ1-5; D: -; CDR3: CASGDNQPQHF
V: TRBV12-3/TRBV12-4; J: TRBJ2-1; D: TRBD2; CDR3: CASRPVAGEGSHEQFF
V: TRBV6-2/TRBV6-3; J: TRBJ2-1; D: -; CDR3: CASSYGYNEQFF
V: TRBV12-3/TRBV12-4; J: TRBJ1-4; D: -; CDR3: CASSLLRELFF
V: TRBV5-1; J: TRBJ2-1; D: -; CDR3: CASSLYIGNEQFF
V: TRBV20-1; J: TRBJ2-7; D: TRBD2; CDR3: CSGGRARSYEQYF
V: TRBV6-6; J: TRBJ2-5; D: -; CDR3: CASSMTRETQYF
V: TRBV7-9; J: TRBJ1-4; D: TRBD1; CDR3: CASSLGQENEKLFF
V: TRBV5-1; J: TRBJ2-2; D: -; CDR3: CASSAARGLDTGELFF
V: TRBV6-5; J: TRBJ1-1; D: -; CDR3: CASSYREVVNTEAFF
V: TRBV7-9; J: TRBJ2-5; D: -; CDR3: CASSITQGTETQYF